A selection of T cell receptor beta chains follows, all from one sample in a study of cytomegalovirus exposure and HLA in healthy donors. TCRdb's copy holds only in-frame clones and misses some; the assay was immunoSEQ multiplex PCR. The sample consists of about 160,000 clones, roughly 90% of them appearing once. The sample consisted of PBMCs. All receptors derive from a woman under 30 in good health and CMV-seronegative. Both conserved end residues are part of each CDR3. D genes are given only for firm matches. Clone size appears in some rows only: once, few, many, or a class for an expanded clone.

CDR3 DNA	CDR3 protein	D gene	J gene	V gene	clone size
TGCGCCAGCAGTATAGCAGGGGAGCACACTGAAGCTTTCTTT	CASSIAGEHTEAFF	.	TRBJ1-1	TRBV5-1	.
TGTGCCAGCAGTCAGCGGGAGAATAGTGAGCAGTTCTTC	CASSQRENSEQFF	TRBD2	TRBJ2-1	TRBV6-5	.
TGTGCCAGCAGCTTGGGCGTTCTCATGAACACTGAAGCTTTCTTT	CASSLGVLMNTEAFF	.	TRBJ1-1	TRBV5-6	.
TGTGCCAGCAGCCGAGAAGGGCGGGACACTGAAGCTTTCTTT	CASSREGRDTEAFF	.	TRBJ1-1	TRBV7-8	.
TGCGCCAGCAGCCAAGATTTTTACGGGGGCACAGATACGCAGTATTTT	CASSQDFYGGTDTQYF	.	TRBJ2-3	TRBV4-3	.
TGCGCCAGCCGAGACACTGAAGCTTTCTTT	CASRDTEAFF	.	TRBJ1-1	TRBV10-2	.
TGTGCCAGCAGCCATCATCGTCGCGGAGCTAAGAGCTCTGGAAACACCATATATTTT	CASSHHRRGAKSSGNTIYF	.	TRBJ1-3	TRBV4-2	.
TGTGCCTGGAGTCCTGGACAGGGAAGTCAGCCCCAGCATTTT	CAWSPGQGSQPQHF	TRBD1	TRBJ1-5	TRBV30	.
TGTGCCAGCAGCTTGTACGGGGTCATTCAAGAGACCCAGTACTTC	CASSLYGVIQETQYF	.	TRBJ2-5	TRBV5-6	.
TGTGCCACCAGCAGAGATCGGGGGACAGGGAGTAACACTGAAGCTTTCTTT	CATSRDRGTGSNTEAFF	TRBD1	TRBJ1-1	TRBV15	once
TGTGCCAGCTCACCCCCGGGAGGTGAGCAGTTCTTC	CASSPPGGEQFF	TRBD2	TRBJ2-1	TRBV18	.
TGTGCCAGCAGTTACTCCCTAGCGTCGGGCGAGCAGTACTTC	CASSYSLASGEQYF	.	TRBJ2-7	TRBV6-6	.
TGCGCCAGCAGCCAAACCTCGGGACAGGGGATCTACGAGCAGTACTTC	CASSQTSGQGIYEQYF	TRBD1	TRBJ2-7	TRBV4-3	.